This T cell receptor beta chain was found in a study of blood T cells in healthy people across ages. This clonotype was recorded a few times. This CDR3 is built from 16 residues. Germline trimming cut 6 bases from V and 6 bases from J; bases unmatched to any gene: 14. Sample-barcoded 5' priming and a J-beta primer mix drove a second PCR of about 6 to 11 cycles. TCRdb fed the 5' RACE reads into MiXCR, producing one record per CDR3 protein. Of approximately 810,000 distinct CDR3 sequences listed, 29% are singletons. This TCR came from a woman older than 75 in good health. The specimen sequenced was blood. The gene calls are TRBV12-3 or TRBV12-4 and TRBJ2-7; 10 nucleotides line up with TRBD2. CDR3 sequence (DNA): TGTGCCAGCAGGAGAGGTCAAGCGGGGGGGCGGCGCGAGCAGTACTTC. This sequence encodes CASRRGQAGGRREQYF.